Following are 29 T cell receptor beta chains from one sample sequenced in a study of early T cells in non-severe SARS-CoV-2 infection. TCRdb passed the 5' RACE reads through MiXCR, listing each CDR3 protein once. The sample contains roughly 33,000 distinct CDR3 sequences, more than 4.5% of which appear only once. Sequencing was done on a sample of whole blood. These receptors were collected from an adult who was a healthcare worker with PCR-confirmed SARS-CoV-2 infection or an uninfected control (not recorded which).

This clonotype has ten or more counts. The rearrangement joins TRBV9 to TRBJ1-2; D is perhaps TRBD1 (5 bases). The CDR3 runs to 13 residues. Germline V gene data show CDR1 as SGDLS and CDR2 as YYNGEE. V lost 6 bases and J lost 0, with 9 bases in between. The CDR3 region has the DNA TGTGCCAGCAACCGGGACCCTAACTATGGCTACACCTTC. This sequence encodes CASNRDPNYGYTF.

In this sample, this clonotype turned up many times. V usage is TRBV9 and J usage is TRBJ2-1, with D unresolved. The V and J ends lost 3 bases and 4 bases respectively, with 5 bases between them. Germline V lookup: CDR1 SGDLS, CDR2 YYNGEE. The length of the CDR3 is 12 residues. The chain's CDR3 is CASSGPYNEQFF. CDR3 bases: TGTGCCAGCAGCGGGCCATACAATGAGCAGTTCTTC.

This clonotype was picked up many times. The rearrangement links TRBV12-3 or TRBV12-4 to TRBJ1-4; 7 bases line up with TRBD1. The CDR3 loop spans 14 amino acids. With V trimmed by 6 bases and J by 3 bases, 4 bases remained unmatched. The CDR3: CASSRGDANEKLFF. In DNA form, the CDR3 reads TGTGCCAGCAGCAGGGGGGACGCTAATGAAAAACTGTTTTTT.

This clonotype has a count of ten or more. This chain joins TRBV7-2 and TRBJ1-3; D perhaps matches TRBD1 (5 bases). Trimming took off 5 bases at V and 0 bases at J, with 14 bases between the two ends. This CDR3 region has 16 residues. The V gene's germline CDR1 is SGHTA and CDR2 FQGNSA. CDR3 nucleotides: TGTGCCAGCAGCCCCCGGGACCGCGGCTCTGGAAACACCATATATTTT. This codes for CASSPRDRGSGNTIYF.

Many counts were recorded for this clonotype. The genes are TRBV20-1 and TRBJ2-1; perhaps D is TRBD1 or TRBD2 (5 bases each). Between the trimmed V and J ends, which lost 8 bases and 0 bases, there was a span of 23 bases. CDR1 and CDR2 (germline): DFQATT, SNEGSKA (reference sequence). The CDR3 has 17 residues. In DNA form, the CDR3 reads TGCAGTAGCAGGGTCCCGAGGGGCAGGAGCTCCTACAATGAGCAGTTCTTC. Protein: CSSRVPRGRSSYNEQFF.

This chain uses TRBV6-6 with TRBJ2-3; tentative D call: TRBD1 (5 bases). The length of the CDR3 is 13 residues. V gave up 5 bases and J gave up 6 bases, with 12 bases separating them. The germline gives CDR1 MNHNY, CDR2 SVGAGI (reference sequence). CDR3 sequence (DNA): TGTGCCAGCAGTGTAGTCAGGGTTGATACGCAGTATTTT. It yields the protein CASSVVRVDTQYF.

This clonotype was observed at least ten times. CDR3 protein: CASSSSGPQYF. In nucleotides, the CDR3 is TGTGCCAGCAGCAGTTCCGGGCCGCAGTACTTC. This sequence joins TRBV11-2 and TRBJ2-4; no clear D. This CDR3 contains 11 residues. With 5 bases removed from V and 13 bases from J, the gap between germline ends came to 12 bases. Per the germline V gene, CDR1 is SGHAT and CDR2 is FQNNGV.

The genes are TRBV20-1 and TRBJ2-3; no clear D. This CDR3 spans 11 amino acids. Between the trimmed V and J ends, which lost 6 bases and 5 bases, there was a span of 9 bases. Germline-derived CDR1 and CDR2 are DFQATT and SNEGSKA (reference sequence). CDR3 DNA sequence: TGCAGTGCCCCCGCGTTAGATACGCAGTATTTT. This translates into CSAPALDTQYF.

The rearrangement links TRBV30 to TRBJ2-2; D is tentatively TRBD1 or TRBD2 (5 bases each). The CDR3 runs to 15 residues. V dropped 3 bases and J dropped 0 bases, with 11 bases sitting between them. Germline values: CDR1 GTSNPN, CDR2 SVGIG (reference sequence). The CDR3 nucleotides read TGTGCCTGGAGGAGGGGTGGATCGAACACCGGGGAGCTGTTTTTT. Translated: CAWRRGGSNTGELFF.

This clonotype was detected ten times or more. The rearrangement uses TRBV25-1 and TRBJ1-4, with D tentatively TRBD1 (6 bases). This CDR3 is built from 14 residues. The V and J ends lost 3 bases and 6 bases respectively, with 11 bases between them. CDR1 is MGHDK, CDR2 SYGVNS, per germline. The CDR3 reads CASSETGPDEKLFF. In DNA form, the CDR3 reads TGTGCCAGCAGTGAGACAGGACCTGATGAAAAACTGTTTTTT.

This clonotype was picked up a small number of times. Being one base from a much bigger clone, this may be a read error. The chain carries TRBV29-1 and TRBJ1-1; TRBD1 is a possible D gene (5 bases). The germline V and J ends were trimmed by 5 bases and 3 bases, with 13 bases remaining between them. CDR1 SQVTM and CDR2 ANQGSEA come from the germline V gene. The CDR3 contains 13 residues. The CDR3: CSVRQGGHTEAFF. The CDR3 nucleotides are TGCAGCGTTCGTCAGGGAGGTCACACTGAAGCTTTCTTT.

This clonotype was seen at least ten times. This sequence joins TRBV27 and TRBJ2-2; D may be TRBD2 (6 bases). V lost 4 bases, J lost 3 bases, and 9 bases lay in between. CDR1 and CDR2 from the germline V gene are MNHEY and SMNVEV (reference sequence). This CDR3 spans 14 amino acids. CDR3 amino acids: CASSSGLYTGELFF. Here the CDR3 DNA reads TGTGCCAGCAGTTCGGGACTGTACACCGGGGAGCTGTTTTTT.

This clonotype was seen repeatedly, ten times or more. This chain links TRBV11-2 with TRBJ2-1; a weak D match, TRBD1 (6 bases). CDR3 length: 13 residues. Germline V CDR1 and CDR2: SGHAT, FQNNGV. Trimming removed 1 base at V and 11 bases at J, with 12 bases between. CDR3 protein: CASSLVDRTQQFF. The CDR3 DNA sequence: TGTGCCAGCAGCTTAGTTGACAGGACCCAGCAGTTCTTC.

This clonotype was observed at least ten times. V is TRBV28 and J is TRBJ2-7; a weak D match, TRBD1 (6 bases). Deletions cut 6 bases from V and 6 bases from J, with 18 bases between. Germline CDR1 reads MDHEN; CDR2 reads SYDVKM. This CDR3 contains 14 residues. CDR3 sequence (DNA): TGTGCCAGCAGCGAATCGGGACACCTGGCCGAGCAGTACTTC. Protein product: CASSESGHLAEQYF.

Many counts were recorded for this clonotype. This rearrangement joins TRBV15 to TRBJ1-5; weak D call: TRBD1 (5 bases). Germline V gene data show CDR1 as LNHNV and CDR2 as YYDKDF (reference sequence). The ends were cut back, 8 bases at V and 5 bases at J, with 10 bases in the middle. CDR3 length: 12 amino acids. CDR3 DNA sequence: TGTGCCACCGCCGACAGCTATCAGCCCCAGCATTTT. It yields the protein CATADSYQPQHF.

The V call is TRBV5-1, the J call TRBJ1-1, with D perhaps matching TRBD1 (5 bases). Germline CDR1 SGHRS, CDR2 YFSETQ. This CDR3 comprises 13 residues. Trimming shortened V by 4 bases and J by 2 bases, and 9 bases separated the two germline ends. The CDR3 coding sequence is TGCGCCAGCAGCGGGGGATCTAACACTGAAGCTTTCTTT. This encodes CASSGGSNTEAFF.

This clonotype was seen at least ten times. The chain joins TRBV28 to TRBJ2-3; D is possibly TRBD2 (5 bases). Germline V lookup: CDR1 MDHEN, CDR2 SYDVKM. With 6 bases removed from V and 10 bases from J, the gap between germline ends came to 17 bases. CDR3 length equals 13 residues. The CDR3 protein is CASSPDGRRAQYF. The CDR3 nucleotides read TGTGCCAGCAGCCCCGATGGTAGGCGGGCGCAGTATTTT.

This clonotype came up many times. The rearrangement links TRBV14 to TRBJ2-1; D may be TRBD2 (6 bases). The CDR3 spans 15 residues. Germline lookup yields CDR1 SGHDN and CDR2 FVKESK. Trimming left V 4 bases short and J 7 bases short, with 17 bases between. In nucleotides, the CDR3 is TGTGCCAGCAGCCGAGCGGGCCCTTGGGGGAATGAGCAGTTCTTC. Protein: CASSRAGPWGNEQFF.

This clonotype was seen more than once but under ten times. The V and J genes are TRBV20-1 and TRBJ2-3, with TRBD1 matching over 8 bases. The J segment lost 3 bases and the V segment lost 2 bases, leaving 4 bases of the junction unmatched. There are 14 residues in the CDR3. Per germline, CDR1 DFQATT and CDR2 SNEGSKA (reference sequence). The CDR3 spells CSARYRGMTDTQYF. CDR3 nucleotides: TGCAGTGCTAGATACAGGGGGATGACAGATACGCAGTATTTT.

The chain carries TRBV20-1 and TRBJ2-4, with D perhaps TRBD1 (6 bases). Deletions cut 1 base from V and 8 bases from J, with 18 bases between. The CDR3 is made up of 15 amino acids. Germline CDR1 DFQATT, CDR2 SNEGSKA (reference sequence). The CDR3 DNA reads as TGCAGTGCTAGAGGAGAGACAGGAGTGGGGGACATTCAGTACTTC. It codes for CSARGETGVGDIQYF.

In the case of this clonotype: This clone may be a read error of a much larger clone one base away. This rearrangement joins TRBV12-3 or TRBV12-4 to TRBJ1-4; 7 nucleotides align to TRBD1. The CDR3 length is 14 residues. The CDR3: CVSSRGDANEKLFF. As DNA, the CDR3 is TGTGTCAGCAGCAGGGGGGACGCTAATGAAAAACTGTTTTTT.

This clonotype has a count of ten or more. This chain's CDR3 is CASSFGHLNRAQHF. The CDR3 DNA sequence: TGTGCCAGCAGTTTTGGACACCTTAATCGGGCCCAGCATTTT. The chain links TRBV28 to TRBJ1-5; possible D gene TRBD1, 5 bases. The CDR3 length is 14 residues. V lost 3 bases and J 11 bases, leaving 17 bases between the germline ends. CDR1 and CDR2 from the germline V gene are MDHEN and SYDVKM. Full variable domain (outside the CDR3, taken from reference TRBV28 and TRBJ1-5): DVKVTQSSRYLVKRTGEKVFLECVQDMDHENMFWYRQDPGLGLRLIYFSYDVKMKEKGDIPEGYSVSREKKERFSLILESASTNQTSMYLCASSFGHLNRAQHFGDGTRLSIL.

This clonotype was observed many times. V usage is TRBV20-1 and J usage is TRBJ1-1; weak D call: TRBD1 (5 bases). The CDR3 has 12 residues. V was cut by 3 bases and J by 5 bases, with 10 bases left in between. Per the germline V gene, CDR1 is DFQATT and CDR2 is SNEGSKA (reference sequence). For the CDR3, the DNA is TGCAGTGCTAGGATGGGGGGGACTGAAGCTTTCTTT. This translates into CSARMGGTEAFF.

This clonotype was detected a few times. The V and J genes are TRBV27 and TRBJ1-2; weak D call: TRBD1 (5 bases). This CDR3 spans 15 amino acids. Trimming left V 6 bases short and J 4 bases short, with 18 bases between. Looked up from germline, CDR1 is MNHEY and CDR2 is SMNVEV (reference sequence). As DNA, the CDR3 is TGTGCCAGCAGGGCAGGGAAGGCCCCTGGCTATGGCTACACCTTC. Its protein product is CASRAGKAPGYGYTF.

CDR3 loop: CASSLYERATNEKLFF. CDR3 sequence (DNA): TGCGCCAGCAGCTTGTACGAGCGCGCAACTAATGAAAAACTGTTTTTT. The gene calls are TRBV5-1 and TRBJ1-4; D ambiguous. The CDR3 has 16 amino acids. V was pared by 1 base and J by 0 bases, with 10 bases between. Per the germline V gene, CDR1 is SGHRS and CDR2 is YFSETQ.

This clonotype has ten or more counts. The chain's CDR3 is CASSLGLPTDTQYF. The CDR3 region has the DNA TGCGCCAGCAGCCTAGGACTCCCCACAGATACGCAGTATTTT. The rearrangement uses TRBV5-1 and TRBJ2-3; weak D call: TRBD2 (5 bases). The germline V gene encodes CDR1 SGHRS and CDR2 YFSETQ. The CDR3 runs 14 residues. V dropped 4 bases and J dropped 2 bases, with 11 bases sitting between them.

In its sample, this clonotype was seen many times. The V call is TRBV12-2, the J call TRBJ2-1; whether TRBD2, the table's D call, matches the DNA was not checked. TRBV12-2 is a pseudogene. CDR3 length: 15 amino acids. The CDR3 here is CASRLVGTTYNEQFF. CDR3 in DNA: TGTGCAAGTCGCTTAGTAGGGACTACCTACAATGAGCAGTTCTTC.

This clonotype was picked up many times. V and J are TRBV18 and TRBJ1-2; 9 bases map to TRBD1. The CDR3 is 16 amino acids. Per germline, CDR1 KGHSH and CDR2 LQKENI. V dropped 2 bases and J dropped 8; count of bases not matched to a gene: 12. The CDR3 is CASSPGSGTGNSGYTF. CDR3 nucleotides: TGTGCCAGCTCACCAGGAAGTGGGACAGGGAATTCAGGCTACACCTTC.

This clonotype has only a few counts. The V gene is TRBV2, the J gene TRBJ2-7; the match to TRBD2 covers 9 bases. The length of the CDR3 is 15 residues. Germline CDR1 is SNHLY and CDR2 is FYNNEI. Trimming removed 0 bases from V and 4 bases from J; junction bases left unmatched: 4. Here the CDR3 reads CASSEAASGIYEQYV. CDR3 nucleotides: TGTGCCAGCAGTGAAGCAGCTAGCGGGATATACGAGCAGTACGTC.